A selection of T cell receptor beta chains follows, all from one sample in a study of blood T cell repertoires in COVID-19. The data were produced by immunoSEQ multiplex PCR, yet TCRdb's version contains in-frame clones alone and is incomplete. This table holds about 47,000 clones, under 95% found once. Source material: peripheral blood. The receptors originated from a man aged 65-85 years with active COVID-19. CDR3s include the opening cysteine and the closing phenylalanine or tryptophan. D genes are given only for firm matches. Expanded clones get a size class; other rows say once, few or many, or leave the size out.

clone_size j_call d_call cdr3_length v_call cdr3_nt cdr3_aa
- TRBJ1-1 - 14 TRBV5-1 TGCGCCAGCAGCACTAGACAAGCGAACACTGAAGCTTTCTTT CASSTRQANTEAFF
few TRBJ2-7 - 11 TRBV7-6 TGTGCCAGCAGCCCCGGCTACGAGCAGTACTTC CASSPGYEQYF
- TRBJ2-1 TRBD1 13 TRBV29-1 TGCAGCGTTCTCCGGGACAGGGTTGGTGAGCAGTTCTTC CSVLRDRVGEQFF
- TRBJ1-2 TRBD1 18 TRBV3-1/TRBV3-2 TGTGCCAGCAGCCGCGTCCCGGGACAGGGGGCGAATGGCTATGGCTACACCTTC CASSRVPGQGANGYGYTF
few TRBJ1-6 - 12 TRBV4-1 TGCGCCAGCAGCCAAGATGCGACACCCCTCCACTTT CASSQDATPLHF
- TRBJ1-4 - 14 TRBV19 TGTGCCAGTAGTATAGCAACGAGTTCCGAAAAACTGTTTTTT CASSIATSSEKLFF
- TRBJ2-3 - 15 TRBV5-1 TGCGCCAGCAGCTCGACAGGTACCCTCACAGATACGCAGTATTTT CASSSTGTLTDTQYF
- TRBJ2-3 - 13 TRBV10-1 TGCGCCAGTGCGGCAGGGCACACAGATACGCAGTATTTT CASAAGHTDTQYF
- TRBJ1-4 - 15 TRBV6-6 TGTGCCAGCAGTACATACAGGGAGAGTAATGAAAAACTGTTTTTT CASSTYRESNEKLFF
- TRBJ2-3 - 14 TRBV19 TGTGCCAGTAGCACTGTAGGAGGCACAGATACGCAGTATTTT CASSTVGGTDTQYF
- TRBJ2-1 - 13 TRBV2 TGTGCCAGCAGCGGAGGACAGTACAATGAGCAGTTCTTC CASSGGQYNEQFF
- TRBJ2-4 TRBD1 15 TRBV7-9 TGTGCCAGCAGCCTACGGACAGGAGCCAAAAACATTCAGTACTTC CASSLRTGAKNIQYF
- TRBJ2-7 TRBD1 16 TRBV4-2 TGTGCCAGCAGCCAAGGGACGGGACAGGGGGTGGTCGAGCAGTACTTC CASSQGTGQGVVEQYF
- TRBJ2-1 - 15 TRBV5-4 TGTGCCAGCAGCTTGGTGGGGGGAACCTACAATGAGCAGTTCTTC CASSLVGGTYNEQFF
- TRBJ1-2 - 15 TRBV6-2/TRBV6-3 TGTGCCAGCAGTTACTCGACGGGGAGGGAGAATGGCTACACCTTC CASSYSTGRENGYTF
- TRBJ1-6 - 13 TRBV5-1 TGCGCCAGCAGCTTGGAGGGGTCATCCCCCCTCCACTTT CASSLEGSSPLHF
- TRBJ2-7 TRBD1 16 TRBV7-2 TGTGCCAGCTCCCGCCCGGGGCAGGGGGTTTCCTACGAGCAGTACTTC CASSRPGQGVSYEQYF
- TRBJ2-7 - 14 TRBV10-3 TGTGCCATCAGTGCACAGGGAGAATCCTACGAGCAGTACTTC CAISAQGESYEQYF
- TRBJ1-1 TRBD1 12 TRBV6-4 TGTGCCAGCAGAGCCGGGACAGCTGAAGCTTTCTTT CASRAGTAEAFF
- TRBJ2-5 - 15 TRBV4-1 TGCGCCAGCAGCCAAGCCCCCCAGGGGGGAGAGACCCAGTACTTC CASSQAPQGGETQYF
- TRBJ1-1 - 16 TRBV4-1 TGCGCCAGCACCTTCGGACAGAAAAGTTTTGGCACTGAAGCTTTCTTT CASTFGQKSFGTEAFF
- TRBJ2-7 TRBD1 19 TRBV4-1 TGCGCCAGCAGCCAAGACCCTCGGTTGGGGACAGGGGGTTCATACGAGCAGTACTTC CASSQDPRLGTGGSYEQYF
- TRBJ2-2 TRBD2 17 TRBV27 TGTGCCAGCACCGACCCGACTAGCTCTAGAAACACCGGGGAGCTGTTTTTT CASTDPTSSRNTGELFF
- TRBJ2-5 TRBD2 14 TRBV7-2 TGTGCCAGCAGAGCGGGGGGGCCCCAAGAGACCCAGTACTTC CASRAGGPQETQYF
- TRBJ1-1 - 14 TRBV2 TGTGCCAGCAGTGACAGGGGAGTCGGCACTGAAGCTTTCTTT CASSDRGVGTEAFF
once TRBJ2-3 TRBD2 15 TRBV2 TGTGCCAGCAGTGGGAGTAGCGGGGGGGTTATTGGGAAGTATTTT CASSGSSGGVIGKYF
- TRBJ1-2 TRBD1 12 TRBV28 TGTGCCAGCAGGACAGGGCCCTATGGCTACACCTTC CASRTGPYGYTF
- TRBJ1-2 TRBD1 17 TRBV10-2 TGCGCCAGCAGTGAGGGCCCAGGACAGGGAGTTTCCTATGGCTACACCTTC CASSEGPGQGVSYGYTF
once TRBJ2-1 TRBD2 16 TRBV6-5 TGTGCCAGCAGTTACCTAGCGGGGGGTTCCTACAATGAGCAGTTCTTC CASSYLAGGSYNEQFF
- TRBJ1-2 - 15 TRBV6-5 TGTGCCACCGATTATGTTGGAGGGAGGGGCTATGGCTACACCTTC CATDYVGGRGYGYTF
- TRBJ1-1 TRBD1 15 TRBV10-3 TGTGCCATCAGTGAGTCAGCAGGGGGCGAGGGGGAAGCTTTCTTT CAISESAGGEGEAFF
- TRBJ2-5 TRBD2 17 TRBV5-4 TGTGCCAGCAGCCCCACTAGCGGGGGGCCGTTCCAAGAGACCCAGTACTTC CASSPTSGGPFQETQYF
- TRBJ2-3 - 12 TRBV2 TGTGCCAGCACCCAGTACACAGATACGCAGTATTTT CASTQYTDTQYF
few TRBJ1-3 - 15 TRBV4-2 TGTGCCAGCAGCCAAGACGCAGGATCGAGAAACACCATATATTTT CASSQDAGSRNTIYF
once TRBJ1-5 - 14 TRBV5-1 TGCGCCAGCAGCTTGGTCGGGGGGAATCAGCCCCAGCATTTT CASSLVGGNQPQHF
- TRBJ2-7 TRBD2 18 TRBV3-1/TRBV3-2 TGTGCCAGCAGCCAGACCGGGACTAGCGGGGGCCTCTCTTGGGAGCAGTACTTC CASSQTGTSGGLSWEQYF
- TRBJ2-7 - 13 TRBV3-1/TRBV3-2 TGTGCCAGCAGCCAAGGAACTACCTACGAGCAGTACTTC CASSQGTTYEQYF
- TRBJ1-6 TRBD1 15 TRBV10-2 TGCGCCAGCAGTGAGGGACAGGGGTTTGCGTCACCCCTCCACTTT CASSEGQGFASPLHF
- TRBJ2-1 TRBD1 17 TRBV28 TGTGCCAGCAGACTACCATTGGGACAGGGGCCAAATGGTGAGCAGTTCTTC CASRLPLGQGPNGEQFF
- TRBJ1-1 - 13 TRBV2 TGTGCCAGCAGTGATTTGGTCAATCCGGGGGCTTTCTTT CASSDLVNPGAFF
few TRBJ2-7 - 13 TRBV19 TGTGCCAGTAGTATCAACAGGGATTCCGAGCAGTACTTC CASSINRDSEQYF
once TRBJ2-4 TRBD1 17 TRBV3-1/TRBV3-2 TGTGCCAGCAGCCAAGATCTGGGTAGGGGGCGAAAAAACATTCAGTACTTC CASSQDLGRGRKNIQYF
- TRBJ2-7 - 13 TRBV15 TGTGCCACCAGCAAAGGTGACGGAGACGAGCAGTACTTC CATSKGDGDEQYF
- TRBJ2-5 TRBD2 17 TRBV25-1 TGTGCCAGCAGTGAATTGACTAGCGGGGGGAAGGGAGAGACCCAGTACTTC CASSELTSGGKGETQYF
- TRBJ2-7 - 13 TRBV7-9 TGTGCCAGCAGCTCGGACAGACCCTACGAGCAGTACTTC CASSSDRPYEQYF
- TRBJ1-2 TRBD1 17 TRBV19 TGTGCCAGTAATATGGGACAGGGGTTGACGTCCAACTATGGCTACACCTTC CASNMGQGLTSNYGYTF
- TRBJ1-1 TRBD1 15 TRBV5-1 TGCGCCAGCAGCTTGGGAGGACAGGGCGGCACTGAAGCTTTCTTT CASSLGGQGGTEAFF
- TRBJ2-2 - 14 TRBV5-8 TGTGCCAGCAGCTTGGCCCAGAACACCGGGGAGCTGTTTTTT CASSLAQNTGELFF